Below, 5 T cell receptor beta chains from the same sample are listed, as sequenced in a study of shared clonotypes between healthy human individuals. The method was immunoSEQ multiplex PCR; TCRdb's version includes in-frame clones alone and lacks a portion of them. The repertoire consists of 850,000 to 1,200,000 clones, with approximately 76% occurring once and the leading ten covering roughly 1.4%. Sample: memory CD4+ T cells sorted from blood. Subset defined: CD45RA-negative fraction. These receptors originate from a man younger than 35 in good health.

This clone was seen more than once but under ten times. This chain links TRBV10-3 with TRBJ1-2; weak D call: TRBD1 (5 bases). Germline CDR1 and CDR2: ENHRY and SYGVKD. V dropped 2 bases and J dropped 8 bases, with 12 bases sitting between them. CDR3 length equals 13 residues. CDR3: CAISEGQALGYTF. The CDR3 bases are TGTGCCATCAGTGAGGGACAAGCGTTGGGCTACACCTTC.

The J gene is TRBJ2-5, the V gene TRBV6-8; D remains unclear. The CDR3 spans 11 residues. With 8 bases removed from V and 4 bases from J, the gap between germline ends came to 8 bases. Germline CDR1 and CDR2: MNHGY and SAAAGT. In DNA, the CDR3 is TGTGCCAGCCCCGCAGTAGAGACCCAGTACTTC. Protein product: CASPAVETQYF.

This chain links TRBV19 with TRBJ2-3; tentative D call: TRBD2 (6 bases). CDR3 size: 14 residues. CDR1 is LNHDA, CDR2 SQIVND, per germline (reference sequence). V gave up 7 bases and J gave up 3 bases, with 14 bases separating them. Written as DNA, the CDR3 is TGTGCCAGTAACATTGGGGGGAGAACAGATACGCAGTATTTT. This translates into CASNIGGRTDTQYF.

The V and J genes are TRBV11-2 and TRBJ2-3, with 9 bases matching TRBD1. CDR1 is SGHAT and CDR2 is FQNNGV in the germline V gene. The CDR3 has 17 amino acids. V gave up 6 bases and J gave up 0 bases; unmatched junction bases: 10. This CDR3 reads CASSSGDRASSTDTQYF. The CDR3 DNA reads TGTGCCAGCAGTTCGGGGGACAGGGCTTCTAGCACAGATACGCAGTATTTT.

The chain joins TRBV2 to TRBJ1-1, with a tentative D call TRBD1 (5 bases). The germline gives CDR1 SNHLY, CDR2 FYNNEI. Trimming pared 7 bases from V and 1 base from J, leaving 16 bases between. The CDR3 sequence is 15 residues long. The CDR3 loop is CASTPTGLGNTEAFF. CDR3 bases: TGTGCCAGCACCCCGACGGGGCTGGGGAACACTGAAGCTTTCTTT.